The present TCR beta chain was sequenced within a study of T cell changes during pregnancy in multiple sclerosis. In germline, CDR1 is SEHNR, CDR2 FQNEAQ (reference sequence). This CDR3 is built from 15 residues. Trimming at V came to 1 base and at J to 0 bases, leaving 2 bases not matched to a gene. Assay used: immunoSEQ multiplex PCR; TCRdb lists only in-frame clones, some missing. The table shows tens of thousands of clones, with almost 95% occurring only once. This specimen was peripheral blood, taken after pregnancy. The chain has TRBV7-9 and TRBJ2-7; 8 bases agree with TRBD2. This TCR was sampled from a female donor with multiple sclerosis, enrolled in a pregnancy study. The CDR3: CASSLVSGNSYEQYF. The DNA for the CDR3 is TGTGCCAGCAGCTTAGTTAGCGGGAACTCCTACGAGCAGTACTTC.